This record looks at one T cell receptor beta chain sequence and its context. Its antigen remains unknown. The record originates from a study of vaccination and CD4 T cells after COVID-19. The overall study: SARS-CoV-2, HCoV-NL63, HCoV-OC43 and HCoV-229E supplied the overlapping spike peptides used to stimulate cells. The study's findings and limits: Convalescent patients had a median roughly 87% of post-vaccine SARS-CoV-2-reactive clones that were detected only after vaccination, not before it.

Treatment in this sample: roughly 10-day PBMC culture with coronavirus spike peptide pools or control peptides (ViraFEST assay). This CDR3 is 13 amino acids long. Germline V lookup: CDR1 SEHNR, CDR2 FQNEAQ (reference sequence). The ends were cut back, 1 base at V and 9 bases at J, with 7 bases in the middle. The Oncomine TCR Beta short-read assay was applied to DNA of cultured CD4+ T cells. TCRdb itself ran the PCR reads through MiXCR, one entry per CDR3 protein. The profile covers about 15,000 distinct CDR3 sequences, with roughly two fifths appearing a single time and roughly 5.5% taken by the ten largest.

This sequence joins TRBV7-9 and TRBJ1-6; D unclear. The TCR comes from a human donor who had recovered from COVID-19. Source: CD4+ T cells from blood, cultured in vitro, taken before SARS-CoV-2 vaccination. CDR3 DNA: TGTGCCAGCAGCTTAGGGGAGTTTTCACCCCTCCACTTT. This encodes CASSLGEFSPLHF.